A single TCR beta chain is shown here with its context. Its specificity is not known. Vbeta (60) and Jbeta (13) primers were used in the PCR. TCRdb keeps only in-frame clones here, not all; method: immunoSEQ multiplex PCR. Counted here are approximately 160,000 clones, 60% to 80% occurring once; the ten biggest clones make up over 0.6%. J was trimmed by 8 bases and V by 5 bases; bases with no gene match: 3. Per germline, CDR1 PRHDT and CDR2 FYEKMQ (reference sequence). The CDR3 extends over 12 amino acids. This record belongs to a study of cytomegalovirus exposure and HLA in healthy donors. The study's findings and limits: Previously analyzed data showed that most TCR beta V segments were productive at a frequency of about 87% or about 30%. The availability of immune exposure information extended only to CMV serostatus.

The V call is TRBV13, the J call TRBJ2-1, with 7 bases identical to TRBD1. The origin of this receptor is a male donor in good health and CMV-seronegative. Material: PBMCs. The CDR3 region is CASSAQGDEQFF. The CDR3 DNA sequence: TGTGCCAGCAGCGCCCAGGGGGATGAGCAGTTCTTC.